A selection of T cell receptor beta chains follows, all from one sample in a study of graft-versus-host responses after intestinal transplantation. Sequencing used immunoSEQ multiplex PCR; TCRdb keeps in-frame clones, though not all of them. Among roughly 27,000 clones listed, over 60% were seen once. The sequences come from ileum tissue, collected 98 days after intestinal transplantation. These receptors originate from a human patient who received an intestinal transplant, so some T cells may come from the graft donor. Each CDR3 is given without its conserved first and last residue. Each record gives: J gene, V gene, CDR3 protein.

j_call: TRBJ1-1
v_call: TRBV5-1
cdr3_aa: ASSRKWDGRRHNTEAF

j_call: TRBJ1-2
v_call: TRBV11-3
cdr3_aa: ASSPTLTGDYGYT

j_call: TRBJ2-7
v_call: TRBV7-9
cdr3_aa: ASSSEVGRSYEQY

j_call: TRBJ2-6
v_call: TRBV6-5
cdr3_aa: ASSYSGSGANVLT

j_call: TRBJ1-4
v_call: TRBV30
cdr3_aa: ARKLDTVRIEKLF

j_call: TRBJ1-3
v_call: TRBV27
cdr3_aa: ASSPGYGNTIY

j_call: TRBJ2-6
v_call: TRBV7-7
cdr3_aa: ASSLGPNSGANVLT

j_call: TRBJ2-5
v_call: TRBV7-9
cdr3_aa: ASSIQETQY

j_call: TRBJ2-1
v_call: TRBV5-1
cdr3_aa: ASSLETSDEQF

j_call: TRBJ1-2
v_call: TRBV5-1
cdr3_aa: ASSPNRGPEVYGYT

j_call: TRBJ2-7
v_call: TRBV7-9
cdr3_aa: ASSYNEQY

j_call: TRBJ2-7
v_call: TRBV6-4
cdr3_aa: ASSAATGAVYEQY

j_call: TRBJ2-3
v_call: TRBV5-6
cdr3_aa: ASSLYLGGGASTDTQY

j_call: TRBJ1-1
v_call: TRBV11-2
cdr3_aa: ASSLSGTTEAF

j_call: TRBJ2-7
v_call: TRBV2
cdr3_aa: ASSATGQRGRQY

j_call: TRBJ2-7
v_call: TRBV27
cdr3_aa: ASTPLGGQGLSEQY

j_call: TRBJ1-1
v_call: TRBV2
cdr3_aa: ASSEMNTEAF

j_call: TRBJ2-1
v_call: TRBV11-2
cdr3_aa: ASSLAVGQPHNEQF

j_call: TRBJ1-6
v_call: TRBV7-8
cdr3_aa: ASSQTGGSGSPLH

j_call: TRBJ2-2
v_call: TRBV25-1
cdr3_aa: ASGDTGELF

j_call: TRBJ2-7
v_call: TRBV7-2
cdr3_aa: ASSPLDRGEQY

j_call: TRBJ2-7
v_call: TRBV9
cdr3_aa: ASSGRDRSY